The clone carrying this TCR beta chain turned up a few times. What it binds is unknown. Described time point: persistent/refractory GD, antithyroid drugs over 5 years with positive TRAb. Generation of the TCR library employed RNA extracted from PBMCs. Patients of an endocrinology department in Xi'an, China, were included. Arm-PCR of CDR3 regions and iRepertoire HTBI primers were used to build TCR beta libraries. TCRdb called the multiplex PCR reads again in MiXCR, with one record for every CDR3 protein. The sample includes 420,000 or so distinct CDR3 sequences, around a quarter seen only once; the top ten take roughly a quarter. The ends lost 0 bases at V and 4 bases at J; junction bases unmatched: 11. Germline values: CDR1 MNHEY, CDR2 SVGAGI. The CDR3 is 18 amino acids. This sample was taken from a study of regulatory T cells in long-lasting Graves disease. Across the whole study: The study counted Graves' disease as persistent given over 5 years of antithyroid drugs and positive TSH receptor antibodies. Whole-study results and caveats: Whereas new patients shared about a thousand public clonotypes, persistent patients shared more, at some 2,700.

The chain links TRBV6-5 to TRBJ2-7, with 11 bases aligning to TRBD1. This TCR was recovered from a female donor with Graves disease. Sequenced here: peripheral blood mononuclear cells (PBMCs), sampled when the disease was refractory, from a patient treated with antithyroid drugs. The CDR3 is CASSYSGFADRGLYEQYF. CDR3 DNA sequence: TGTGCCAGCAGTTACTCGGGCTTTGCGGACAGGGGGCTATACGAGCAGTACTTC.